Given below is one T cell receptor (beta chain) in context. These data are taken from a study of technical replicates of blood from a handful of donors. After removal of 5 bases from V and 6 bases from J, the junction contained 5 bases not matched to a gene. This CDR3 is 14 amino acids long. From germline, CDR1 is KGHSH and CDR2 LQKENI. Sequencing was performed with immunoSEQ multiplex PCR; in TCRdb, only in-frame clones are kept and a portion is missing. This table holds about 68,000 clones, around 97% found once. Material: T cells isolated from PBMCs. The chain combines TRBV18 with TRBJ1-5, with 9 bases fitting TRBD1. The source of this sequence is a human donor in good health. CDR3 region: CASSAGTGRQPQHF. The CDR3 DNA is TGTGCCAGCTCAGCGGGGACAGGGCGTCAGCCCCAGCATTTT.